This T cell receptor beta chain appears in the sequencing data of a study of T cell changes during pregnancy in multiple sclerosis. Clones were read by immunoSEQ multiplex PCR, and TCRdb kept only the in-frame ones, dropping some. The table lists 30,000 to 40,000 clones, roughly 90% of them singletons. The V and J ends lost 0 bases and 0 bases respectively, with 10 bases between them. This CDR3 has 16 residues. CDR1 is KGHSH and CDR2 is LQKENI in the germline V gene. Here the sequenced sample was peripheral blood, taken in the third trimester of pregnancy. This receptor was taken from a female donor in good health, enrolled as a control in a pregnancy study. The chain is built from TRBV18 and TRBJ2-3; tentative D call: TRBD1 (6 bases). In DNA, the CDR3 is TGTGCCAGCTCACCACCGTGGGGGCCTAGCACAGATACGCAGTATTTT. Translating gives CASSPPWGPSTDTQYF.